The source of this T cell receptor beta chain is a study of cytomegalovirus exposure and HLA in healthy donors (dated by TCRdb to 2017 to 2019). About the study as a whole: An earlier analysis of several hundred of the donors reported approximately 290 Gb of sequence data and about 100 million unique TCR beta sequences from 150 million to 200 million T cells. About 310 gigabases of sequencing data and tens of millions of unique TCR sequences were included in an early release covering about 700 HLA-typed donors. The genetic ancestry cluster associated with self-reported Caucasian donors included approximately 85% of the approximately 400 genotyped donors. The study aimed to test whether signatures of past pathogen exposure could be identified by cataloging public T cell receptors. Using immunosequencing, the study profiled T cell repertoires from around 680 subjects and related those repertoires to cytomegalovirus serostatus. In addition to the first cohort of 666 subjects, a separate validation cohort of 120 different subjects was used. To predict cytomegalovirus infection status, the study combined high-throughput TCR immunosequencing, statistical association of individual TCRs with disease status, and machine learning. A later analysis re-examined previously published TCR beta repertoires from over 500 donors and added high-resolution HLA genotyping to investigate patterns of TCR occurrence. In the later analysis, no new phenotypic data were used to find candidate immune exposures; instead, reliance was placed on TCR beta sequences and their occurrence across donors. To decide whether each TCR beta V gene segment behaved as functional or pseudogenic, an earlier analysis of nearly 600 of the donors relied on high-throughput TCR beta sequencing. Alongside the repertoire data, information on donor age, sex, ethnicity and CMV serostatus was compiled. A later genetic analysis used genome-wide SNP genotypes for about 65% of the 666 donors, treating that subset as a discovery cohort. Every repertoire in the discovery cohort had been generated on one and the same sequencing platform. Class I and class II HLA loci were covered by the typing at four-digit resolution. Typing coverage differed by locus: A, B, C, DRB1 and DQB1 were typed in roughly 629-640 donors, DQA1 in 500 to 550, DPA1 in around 580, and DPB1 in approximately 450. Five DR-DQ haplotypes were treated as single units for association and clustering because of strong linkage in the cohort. Across 398 genotyped donors of the cohort, an average of about 240,000 unique TCR beta nucleotide sequences per donor were sequenced, and roughly 20% of those sequences were non-productive. The research as a whole found: Most TCR sequences were seen in very few donors, while some public TCRs were found in many individuals. Broadly in line with IMGT annotations, most TCR beta V segments showed up in productive rearrangements about 87% or about 30% of the time in an earlier analysis of several hundred of the donors. In a later analysis, HLA-associated TCR beta chains were found to be more clonally expanded and to have lower generation probabilities than equally common non-associated chains. Some IMGT-functional V segments, including TRBV6-2 and TRBV6-3, could not be told apart with the 87-base-pair reads, so those segments were excluded. A total of around 150 TCR beta chains were listed by the study as associated with cytomegalovirus. Seventeen rarely observed V segments, including chromosome 9 orphons, were excluded from the earlier analysis of several hundred of the donors because counts were too low. A cluster of highly shared sequence variants was judged likely to represent a technical artifact of the sequencing pipeline. Specific HLA alleles were associated with some 15,000 TCR beta sequences at a false discovery rate of 0.05 in a later analysis. According to a later analysis, most CMV-associated TCR beta chains appeared to be HLA-restricted, and the HLA associations seemed to be driven largely by CMV exposure. In vitro tests confirmed that a few of the cytomegalovirus-associated TCR beta chains recognize cytomegalovirus antigens. The only immune exposure information available for the cohort was CMV serostatus. An association between a missense DCLRE1C variant and V-gene and J-gene trimming of TCR beta chains was found in a later genetic analysis and replicated in an independent cohort. The cohort was sequenced for TCR beta chains only, and without alpha or paired-chain data the features that could be detected were limited. Because some donors lacked HLA typing at each locus, the association tests relied only on the typed subset. Strong co-occurrence of HLA alleles, especially DR and DQ, made assigning TCR associations to individual alleles difficult. According to a later analysis, TCR association rates differed among HLA loci, with DRB1 alleles showing the most associated TCRs and HLA-C alleles showing the fewest. In both the original and validation cohorts, the classifier was reported to diagnose cytomegalovirus status with high specificity and sensitivity. A further reported finding was that TCR beta sequences accurately predicted the HLA-A and HLA-B alleles for most subjects in the first cohort. Compared with the roughly 700-donor mean, donors in an Asian-associated ancestry cluster had fewer N-insertions in productive TCRs, according to a later genetic analysis. A later analysis reported that several top co-occurrence clusters appeared linked to parvovirus B19, influenza, CMV and Epstein-Barr virus. Linkage disequilibrium might explain the correlated functional status among segregating V segments, but an unknown experimental factor could not be ruled out. Roughly uniform sequencing depth across donors was assumed in presence/absence analyses, although this assumption may not hold. The authors suggested that the approach could potentially be generalized to other disease states and immunological phenotypes.

The cohort consisted of 666 healthy bone marrow donors. All cohort members were sampled while nominally healthy, although unrecorded immune exposures were likely present. The donor was CMV seropositive and was included in the group of 270 or so seropositive cohort members. A peripheral blood sample was provided by each donor, and peripheral blood mononuclear cells were used for TCR beta sequencing. The Qiagen DNeasy Blood Extraction Kit was used to extract genomic DNA from the blood cell samples. The method behind the library was the immunoSEQ multiplex PCR assay. For the multiplex PCR, a mixture combining 60 forward primers for TCR Vbeta segments and 13 reverse primers for TCR Jbeta segments was used. The CDR3 region of rearranged TCR beta genes was amplified from genomic DNA with a multiplex PCR assay. The Illumina HiSeq System was used to sequence the amplified TCR beta libraries as 87-base-pair reads. From the authors' description of their analysis: A later analysis tallied tens of millions of unique TCR beta chains across the roughly 610 repertoires, and some 10 million of those chains were shared by two or more donors. Raw reads were error-corrected and collapsed into unique sequences by a nearest-neighbor algorithm in which closely related sequences were merged to remove PCR and sequencing errors. Alignment of CDR3 sequences to IMGT reference sequences was used to assign V, D and J gene segments. For a sequence to be retained, a match of at least six nucleotides to both a V gene segment and a J gene segment was required. Rearrangements were called productive when the CDR3 lacked stop codons and stayed in frame with V and J; all others were non-productive. CDR3 was defined by IMGT convention, running from the second conserved V-encoded cysteine to the conserved J-encoded phenylalanine. The earlier analysis of fewer than 700 of the donors excluded sequences that lacked an unambiguous match to a single V gene segment. In an earlier analysis of several hundred of the donors, V segments were called functional above 56.7% productive rearrangements and were called segregating when the between-donor standard deviation exceeded 5%. A statistical classification framework was developed to diagnose cytomegalovirus status using the catalog of TCR beta chain sequences. A later analysis assigned V and J genes by comparing TCR nucleotide sequences with IMGT/GENE-DB human TR gene sequences. In a later analysis, CDR3 sequences and most-parsimonious VDJ recombination scenarios were assigned using the TCRdist pipeline. In a later analysis, each TCR beta chain was defined by its CDR3 amino acid sequence together with its V-gene family, and reads without a unique V-gene family were excluded. A later analysis removed 592 highly shared, low-generation-probability nucleotide sequences to deal with suspected cross-contamination and a sequencing artifact. A later analysis calculated a clonal expansion index for each public chain from normalized within-repertoire ranks of inferred template counts. Generation probabilities in a later analysis came from a VDJ recombination model fitted to out-of-frame rearrangements, and those results were checked against IGoR. A later analysis scored TCR-TCR, TCR-HLA and TCR-CMV co-occurrence with hypergeometric tests, applying a repertoire-size bias correction to TCR pairs. In a later analysis, false discovery rates were estimated by permuting HLA or CMV assignments 20 times. In a later analysis, co-occurring TCRs were grouped with DBSCAN, and TCRdist sequence similarity was added when clustering was performed within HLA-allele-positive subsets. Repertoires with fewer than 30,000 or more than 120,000 public chains, plus five repertoires with anomalous nucleotide sharing, were excluded from co-occurrence clustering. The clones in this table, taken by TCRdb from immuneACCESS, are in-frame only. Not every clone is retained; where verified, under half of the shortfall comes from an unresolved V gene, and the cause of the rest is unknown. That table is the source of V, J and clone size, and D and trimming were worked out from the DNA. This sample comprises more than 95,000 clones, around 76% of them detected only once. The ten largest clones represent about 7.5% of the sample.

CDR1 and CDR2 (LNHNV, YYDKDF) derive from the germline V gene (reference sequence). Trimming removed 0 bases from V and 4 bases from J; the gene matches leave 5 bases unexplained. The CDR3 contains 15 residues, cysteine and phenylalanine counted. CDR3 DNA only is kept here, 45 bases in frame from base 1. This clone was counted once. The target of this receptor is not known. No quality values exist for individual bases; no much larger clone is one base distant. Rearrangement joined TRBV15 to TRBJ2-5; TRBD2 lines up with 7 middle nucleotides. The source of this sequence is a middle-aged man in good health and CMV-seropositive. Sequencing was done on a sample of PBMCs. The nucleotides read TGTGCCACCAGCAGAGAACGGACTAGTTCAGAGACCCAGTACTTC. It specifies CATSRERTSSETQYF.